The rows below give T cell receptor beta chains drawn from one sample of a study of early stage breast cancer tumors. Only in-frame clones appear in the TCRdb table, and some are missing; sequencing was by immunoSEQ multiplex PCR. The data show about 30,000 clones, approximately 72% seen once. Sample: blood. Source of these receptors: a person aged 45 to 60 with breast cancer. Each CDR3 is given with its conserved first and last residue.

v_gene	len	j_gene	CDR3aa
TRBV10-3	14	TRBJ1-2	CAISTGGADRLYTF
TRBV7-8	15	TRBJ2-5	CASSSTSGSWETQYF
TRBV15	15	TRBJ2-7	CATSREGLGNYEQYF
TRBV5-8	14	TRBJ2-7	CASSVLAGVREQYF
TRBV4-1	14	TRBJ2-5	CASSAWGREETQYF
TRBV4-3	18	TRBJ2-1	CASSQEIQTGGGYNEQFF
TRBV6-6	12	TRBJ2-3	CAILAYGDTQYF
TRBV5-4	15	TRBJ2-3	CASSSQQRNTDTQYF
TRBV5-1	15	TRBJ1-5	CASSLEGNSNQPQHF
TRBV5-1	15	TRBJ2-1	CASSLTGEQYNEQFF
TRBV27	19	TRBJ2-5	CASSVSPLRTSGRVETQYF
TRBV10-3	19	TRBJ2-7	CAISELTDSRAGGPYEQYF
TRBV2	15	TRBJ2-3	CASSPGLAGSDTQYF
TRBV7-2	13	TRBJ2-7	CASSFRDNYEQYF
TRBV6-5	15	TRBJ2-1	CASSLLAGGDNEQFF
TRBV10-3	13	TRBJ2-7	CAISGLASYEQYF
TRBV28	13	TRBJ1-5	CASSLYSNQPQHF
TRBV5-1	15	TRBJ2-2	CASSSGLALTGELFF
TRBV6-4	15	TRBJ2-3	CASSATSGSSDTQYF
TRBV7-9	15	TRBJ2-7	CASSPGAGVLDEQYF
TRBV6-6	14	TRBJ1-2	CASSYIGTGYGYTF
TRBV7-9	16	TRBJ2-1	CASSSYSGSGYNEQFF
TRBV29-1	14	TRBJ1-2	CSYGLTGDNYGYTF
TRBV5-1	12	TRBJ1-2	CASSETGDGYTF
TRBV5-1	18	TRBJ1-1	CASSLSYRGRLRDTEAFF
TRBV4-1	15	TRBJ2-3	CASSQPSGSTDTQYF
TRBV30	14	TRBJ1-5	CAWSVGTGNQPQHF
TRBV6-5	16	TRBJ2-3	CASSYPWSQTTDTQYF
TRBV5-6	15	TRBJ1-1	CASSTLAGFGTEAFF
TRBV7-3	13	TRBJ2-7	CASSPGPQREQYF
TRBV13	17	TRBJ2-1	CASSLNPASGVNNEQFF
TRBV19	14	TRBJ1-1	CASSFDRGPAEAFF